The 8 T cell receptor beta chains below all came from one sample that was sequenced in a study of human T cells and chemical hapten exposure. One entry per CDR3 protein results from TCRdb running MiXCR on the RACE reads. The sample lists roughly 380,000 distinct CDR3 sequences, 4% to 6% occurring once. Time point specified: pre-sensitization, week 0. Treatment specified: therapeutic diphenylcyclopropenone sensitization with weekly scalp DPC. Sequencing used whole blood, obtained in connection with sensitization to the hapten diphenylcyclopropenone (DPC). These receptor sequences come from a woman aged 50 to 65 with alopecia areata. Some clones in this sample may be carry-over from other donors' samples.

This clonotype was observed many times. The V and J genes are TRBV7-2 and TRBJ2-3; 9 nucleotides line up with TRBD2. In germline, CDR1 is SGHTA, CDR2 FQGNSA. This CDR3 spans 16 amino acids. Unmatched junction bases numbered 8, after V lost 5 bases and J lost 2 bases. CDR3 DNA: TGTGCCAGCAGCCCCCTAGCGGGAAGTCCCACAGATACGCAGTATTTT. The encoded protein is CASSPLAGSPTDTQYF. The variable domain in full, completed from reference TRBV7-2 and TRBJ2-3, reads GAGVSQSPSNKVTEKGKDVELRCDPISGHTALYWYRQSLGQGLEFLIYFQGNSAPDKSGLPSDRFSAERTGGSVSTLTIQRTQQEDSAVYLCASSPLAGSPTDTQYFGPGTRLTVL.

In this sample, this clonotype turned up once. A much more abundant neighbour one base away suggests this may be a read error. The rearrangement links TRBV28 to TRBJ1-6; 7 bases align to TRBD1. CDR1 MDHEN and CDR2 SYDVKM come from the germline V gene. The CDR3 is 15 amino acids. The CDR3 reads CASTDRSSYNSPPHF. The CDR3, as DNA: TGTGCCAGCACGGACAGGAGCTCCTATAATTCACCCCCCCACTTT.

In its sample, this clonotype was seen many times. The chain has TRBV14 and TRBJ2-7, with D tentatively TRBD1 (6 bases). Trimming cost V 1 base and J 4 bases, with 11 bases left between them. The germline V gene encodes CDR1 SGHDN and CDR2 FVKESK. This CDR3 spans 14 amino acids. Here the CDR3 DNA reads TGTGCCAGCAGCCAAGCAAACAGGGTTTACGAGCAGTACTTC. Translating gives CASSQANRVYEQYF.

This clonotype came up many times. V usage is TRBV12-3 or TRBV12-4 and J usage is TRBJ1-1; D gene unclear. The V end was cut by 6 bases, the J end by 8 bases, with 10 bases between. The CDR3 has 11 amino acids. CDR3 coding DNA: TGTGCCAGCAGCCCAGGAAGGGAAGCTTTCTTT. This sequence encodes CASSPGREAFF.

This clonotype was counted ten times or more. The rearrangement joins TRBV3-1 to TRBJ2-7, with TRBD2 as a possible D gene (5 bases). The CDR3 contains 14 residues. Germline V CDR1 and CDR2: LGHDT, YNNKEL (reference sequence). V was trimmed by 0 bases and J by 2 bases, leaving 8 bases between them. The CDR3 nucleotides read TGTGCCAGCAGCCAAGATGTCGGGACCTACGAGCAGTACTTC. Translating it yields CASSQDVGTYEQYF.

This clonotype turned up a few times. This chain connects TRBV12-3 or TRBV12-4 to TRBJ1-5; D is unresolved. V gave up 1 base and J gave up 15 bases, with 10 bases separating them. This CDR3 region has 11 residues. The CDR3 protein is CASSLGSAPHF. The CDR3 nucleotides read TGTGCCAGCAGTTTAGGGTCTGCACCGCATTTT.

Ten or more counts support this clonotype. CDR3 DNA sequence: TGTGCCAGCAATGCGAGGAGGGAGGTCATATCTAGCACAGATACGCAGTATTTT. The encoded protein is CASNARREVISSTDTQYF. This chain joins TRBV6-2 or TRBV6-3 and TRBJ2-3; D possibly corresponds to TRBD2 (6 bases). Germline CDR1 and CDR2: MNHEY and SVGEGT. V lost 7 bases to trimming and J lost 0 bases, with 23 bases between them. CDR3 size: 18 residues.

The sample holds many counts of this clonotype. The junction and the germline gene differ at one end; a read error may be behind it. V is TRBV12-3 or TRBV12-4 and J is TRBJ2-1; D tentatively reads TRBD1 or TRBD2 (5 bases each). The CDR3 consists of 12 residues. CDR3 in DNA: TGTGCCAGCAGCTTAGTAGGGGACGAGCAGTTCTTC. It yields the protein CASSLVGDEQFF.